This record concerns one T cell receptor (beta chain) sequence. There is no known antigen for this receptor. Per-base quality was not reported, and no clone a single base away is much larger than it. Inclusive of the bounding cysteine and phenylalanine, the CDR3 is 14 residues long. The entry retains the CDR3 DNA only, 42 bases that are in frame from base 1. The germline V gene (reference sequence) gives CDR1 as LNHDA and CDR2 as SQIVND. Trimming removed 3 bases from V and 4 bases from J, leaving 12 bases between the germline ends. This record belongs to a study of blood T cell repertoires in COVID-19 (TCRdb year 2020). Concerning the study at large: Collaborator samples came from the United States, Italy and Spain and covered acute and convalescent phases of COVID-19. The material from the prospective study consisted of cDNA or gDNA derived from T cells, B-cell-depleted T cells, or PBMCs. Deeply sampled blood TCRbeta repertoires from subjects exposed to, actively infected with, or recovered from COVID-19 were included in the dataset. A freely available public database, intended as a resource for researchers studying the immune response to SARS-CoV-2, is where the repertoires were released. Samples were obtained from the ongoing ImmuneRACE study (first 160 participants) and from about 1,300 subjects provided by 6 global collaborators. A de-identified subject ID, COVID-19 status, age in years and sex were almost always included in the sample metadata. Where HLA class I and class II types were available, the types were taken from metadata supplied by the sample provider, not from assay-based typing.

In Seattle, one collaborating source enrolled patients while the infection was active and tracked those patients longitudinally over the course of disease. Each collaborating institution followed its own protocols to collect whole blood in K2EDTA tubes. For TCRbeta analysis, collaborators shipped samples as frozen whole blood, isolated PBMCs, or DNA extracted from either of those sample types. Points the paper makes about the study in general: The amount of clinical and demographic metadata varied by source and participant and was provided uncurated.

The immunoSEQ Assay, a bias-controlled multiplex PCR, was used to amplify TCRbeta CDR3 regions from genomic DNA. The published analysis was carried out like this. Within the assay, amplification of reference gene primers was used to estimate how many nucleated cells each sample contained. To quantify the absolute abundance of each unique TCRbeta CDR3 rearrangement, sequence reads were collapsed and filtered. Productive Simpson clonality was computed per sample as the square root of Simpson's diversity index over productive rearrangements. TCRdb carries this immuneACCESS record with in-frame sequences only. Its versions omit some clonotypes, under half of them owing to an unresolved V gene in the studies checked, with the rest unexplained. The V and J calls and clone size come from that table; D and trimming were worked out from the DNA. Across this sample there are some 38,000 clones, with around four fifths seen only once. The leading ten clones occupy 1.5% to 2% of the sample.

The clonotype comes from a man aged 60-69 years with COVID-19, enrolled during active disease. What was sequenced was peripheral blood. Recombination connected TRBV19 to TRBJ2-5; TRBD2 is possibly the D segment (5 matching bases). The DNA sequence is TGTGCCAGTAGTATGGCGACCCGGGGAGAGACCCAGTACTTC. This codes for CASSMATRGETQYF.